The rows below give T cell receptor beta chains drawn from one sample of a study of T cell changes during pregnancy in multiple sclerosis. The protocol was immunoSEQ multiplex PCR, while the TCRdb copy is restricted to in-frame clones and leaves out a portion. The sample has tens of thousands of clones, approximately 91% seen once. The sample in question was peripheral blood, obtained in the third trimester of pregnancy. These receptors came from a female donor with multiple sclerosis, enrolled in a pregnancy study. Both conserved end residues are part of each CDR3. Each record gives: D gene, J gene, V gene, clone size, CDR3 protein, CDR3 DNA. A D gene is named only where the DNA matches it firmly. The size field is filled for only some rows; it gives once, few, many or a size class.

>-|TRBJ1-3|TRBV7-9|-
CASSSGNTIYF
TGTGCCAGCAGCTCGGGAAACACCATATATTTT
>TRBD2|TRBJ2-3|TRBV28|-
CASTPPGLPATDTQYF
TGTGCCAGCACCCCCCCGGGACTACCCGCCACAGATACGCAGTATTTT
>-|TRBJ2-2|TRBV29-1|-
CSGEVGAHRTGELFF
TGCAGCGGTGAAGTTGGGGCGCATCGCACCGGGGAGCTGTTTTTT
>-|TRBJ1-4|TRBV18|-
CASSPLDTAYEKLFF
TGTGCCAGCTCACCGCTTGACACTGCCTATGAAAAACTGTTTTTT
>TRBD1|TRBJ2-2|TRBV9|-
CASSVGTGNTGELFF
TGTGCCAGCAGCGTAGGGACAGGGAACACCGGGGAGCTGTTTTTT
>-|TRBJ1-1|TRBV2|-
CASSEAKTAEAFF
TGTGCCAGCAGTGAGGCAAAGACAGCCGAAGCTTTCTTT
>TRBD1|TRBJ2-2|TRBV5-1|-
CASSSGQGAGELFF
TGCGCCAGCAGCTCGGGACAGGGGGCCGGGGAGCTGTTTTTT
>-|TRBJ2-3|TRBV25-1|-
CASSGLLFWDTQYF
TGTGCCAGCAGTGGACTCCTATTTTGGGATACGCAGTATTTT
>-|TRBJ2-2|TRBV5-1|-
CASRPLGAATGELFF
TGCGCCAGCAGACCCCTGGGGGCGGCCACCGGGGAGCTGTTTTTT
>TRBD1|TRBJ1-2|TRBV6-5|-
CASSYSNRQGGGYTF
TGTGCCAGCAGTTACTCGAACCGCCAAGGGGGCGGCTACACCTTC
>-|TRBJ2-1|TRBV7-9|-
CASSLEGGRGEQFF
TGTGCCAGCAGCTTAGAGGGGGGGCGGGGTGAGCAGTTCTTC
>-|TRBJ2-6|TRBV10-3|-
CAISEPAGANVLTF
TGTGCCATCAGTGAGCCTGCTGGGGCCAACGTCCTGACTTTC
>TRBD2|TRBJ2-1|TRBV30|-
CAWSVLGTSGSYNEQFF
TGTGCCTGGAGTGTACTTGGGACTAGCGGTTCCTACAATGAGCAGTTCTTC
>-|TRBJ2-5|TRBV29-1|-
CSVESRARQETQYF
TGCAGCGTTGAATCCAGGGCGAGGCAAGAGACCCAGTACTTC
>-|TRBJ1-2|TRBV28|-
CASSPTNYGYTF
TGTGCCAGCAGTCCTACTAACTATGGCTACACCTTC
>TRBD2|TRBJ2-1|TRBV4-3|-
CASSHSSGTSGANNEQFF
TGCGCCAGCAGCCATTCCTCCGGGACTAGCGGGGCAAACAATGAGCAGTTCTTC
>TRBD2|TRBJ2-3|TRBV27|-
CASSFSLRGGASDTQYF
TGTGCCAGCAGTTTTTCGCTTCGCGGGGGGGCCTCAGATACGCAGTATTTT
>-|TRBJ2-2|TRBV6-5|-
CASRGLMNTGELFF
TGTGCCAGCAGGGGACTGATGAACACCGGGGAGCTGTTTTTT
>-|TRBJ1-5|TRBV4-3|-
CASSQEELGGEDQPQHF
TGCGCCAGCAGCCAAGAGGAGCTGGGGGGGGAGGATCAGCCCCAGCATTTT
>-|TRBJ2-7|TRBV18|once
CASSPSARDEQYF
TGTGCCAGCTCACCCAGCGCCCGGGACGAGCAGTACTTC
>TRBD1|TRBJ2-7|TRBV6-1|once
CASSEQGDDEQYF
TGTGCCAGCAGCGAGCAGGGGGACGACGAGCAGTACTTC
>-|TRBJ1-1|TRBV27|-
CASKSGEGGTEAFF
TGTGCCAGCAAGTCTGGGGAGGGAGGGACTGAAGCTTTCTTT
>-|TRBJ2-7|TRBV28|-
CASSLSPSLHEQYF
TGTGCCAGCAGTTTATCACCATCCCTACACGAGCAGTACTTC
>TRBD2|TRBJ2-7|TRBV6-5|-
CASSRSGGNYEQYF
TGTGCCAGCAGTCGGAGCGGGGGAAACTACGAGCAGTACTTC
>-|TRBJ2-3|TRBV7-9|-
CASSLQYTDTQYF
TGTGCCAGCAGCTTACAGTACACAGATACGCAGTATTTT
>TRBD1|TRBJ1-4|TRBV10-3|-
CAISTGGQGITNEKLFF
TGTGCCATCAGTACCGGAGGACAGGGGATAACTAATGAAAAACTGTTTTTT
>-|TRBJ1-1|TRBV7-8|-
CASSTNRAEAFF
TGTGCCAGCAGCACAAACAGGGCTGAAGCTTTCTTT
>-|TRBJ1-6|TRBV19|-
CASSIRGLLRGNSPLHF
TGTGCCAGTAGTATTAGGGGACTCTTACGCGGTAATTCACCCCTCCACTTT
>-|TRBJ2-3|TRBV6-1|-
CASSEYDYRSDTQYF
TGTGCCAGCAGTGAATATGATTACAGATCAGATACGCAGTATTTT
>-|TRBJ2-3|TRBV4-1|-
CASSQDRRQRDTDTQYF
TGCGCCAGCAGCCAAGATAGGAGGCAGAGAGACACAGATACGCAGTATTTT
>-|TRBJ2-5|TRBV9|-
CASSVDPTDQETQYF
TGTGCCAGCAGCGTAGACCCCACGGACCAAGAGACCCAGTACTTC
>-|TRBJ2-3|TRBV7-9|-
CASSSLGYRPHTQYF
TGTGCCAGCAGCTCCTTGGGCTATAGGCCACATACGCAGTATTTT
>-|TRBJ2-7|TRBV6-1|-
CASSEEGGLSQYF
TGTGCCAGCAGTGAAGAGGGGGGACTAAGTCAGTACTTC
>-|TRBJ1-1|TRBV2|-
CASTRRENTEAFF
TGTGCCAGCACTAGGAGGGAGAACACTGAAGCTTTCTTT